The entry below describes one T cell receptor (beta chain). This sample is part of a study of blood T cell repertoires in COVID-19. Only in-frame clones appear in the TCRdb table, and some are missing; sequencing was by immunoSEQ multiplex PCR. The data contain about 160,000 clones, more than 70% of them seen just once; the ten biggest clones take up around 7%. V lost 6 bases and J lost 3; bases outside the gene matches: 15. Per the germline V gene, CDR1 is MNHEY and CDR2 is SMNVEV (reference sequence). The CDR3 is 17 residues long. The sample taken for sequencing was peripheral blood. This receptor was obtained from a man aged 50-59 years with active or convalescent COVID-19. The gene calls are TRBV27 and TRBJ2-3, with TRBD1 matching 7 bases. The CDR3 DNA is TGTGCCAGCAGGCCTCAAGGGGGCTACGAAGGAACAGATACGCAGTATTTT. This sequence encodes CASRPQGGYEGTDTQYF.